The present TCR beta chain was sequenced within a study of blood T cell repertoires in COVID-19 (dated by TCRdb to between 2020 and 2021). For the wider study: The collaborator samples originated in the United States, Italy and Spain and spanned the acute and convalescent phases of COVID-19. The material from the prospective study consisted of cDNA or gDNA derived from T cells, B-cell-depleted T cells, or PBMCs. Deeply sampled blood TCRbeta repertoires from subjects exposed to, actively infected with, or recovered from COVID-19 were included in the dataset. The repertoires were released in a freely available public database intended as a resource for research on the immune response to SARS-CoV-2. Samples were obtained from the ongoing ImmuneRACE study (first 160 participants) and from over a thousand subjects provided by 6 global collaborators. Nearly every sample came with metadata listing a de-identified subject ID, COVID-19 status, age in years and sex. Where available, HLA class I and class II types were taken from metadata supplied by the sample provider and were not determined by assay-based typing. What the study reported, not specific to this receptor: How much clinical and demographic metadata was included differed by source and by participant, and the metadata was provided uncurated.

This clone was observed a handful of times. Its antigen target is currently unknown. No per-base quality is available; no much larger clone lies one base away. From the cysteine through the phenylalanine, the CDR3 covers 14 amino acids. The sequence is cut down to CDR3 DNA, 42 bases in frame from base 1. The germline V gene sets CDR1 to SGHAT and CDR2 to FQNNGV. V lost 3 bases and J lost 3 bases; the stretch between them is 10 bases long. The immunoSEQ Assay, a bias-controlled multiplex PCR, was used to amplify TCRbeta CDR3 regions from genomic DNA. The authors processed their data as follows. The number of nucleated cells in each sample was estimated from the amplification of reference gene primers within the assay. To quantify the absolute abundance of each unique TCRbeta CDR3 rearrangement, sequence reads were collapsed and filtered. For each sample, productive Simpson clonality was calculated as the square root of Simpson's diversity index across productive rearrangements. Entries here come from immuneACCESS through TCRdb and include only in-frame sequences with V and J called. Some clones fail to appear in such tables; in the studies checked, an unresolved V gene covers under half of the shortfall, and the cause of the remainder is unknown. V, J and clone size reflect that table, while D and trimming were determined from the DNA. Counted in this sample were 200,000 to 250,000 clones; about 90% of them appeared once. The ten largest account for roughly 2.4% of the sample.

Whole blood was collected in K2EDTA tubes by collaborating institutions according to the institutions' own protocols. For TCRbeta analysis, collaborators shipped samples as frozen whole blood, isolated PBMCs, or DNA extracted from either of those sample types. The chain is assembled from TRBV11-2 and TRBJ2-3; matching of 5 bases hints at TRBD1 as the D gene. The source is a woman in her 50s with acute or convalescent COVID-19. The sequenced sample was peripheral blood. The CDR3 is CASSFASGTDTQYF. Here is the DNA: TGTGCCAGCAGCTTCGCGTCAGGGACAGATACGCAGTATTTT.